This TCR beta chain originates from a study of T cells after yellow fever vaccination (dated by TCRdb to between 2018 and 2020). Turning to the overall study: Libraries from fractions with low cell numbers were prepared with the SMART-Seq v4 Ultra Low Input RNA kit. To follow T-cell clones before and after both primary and booster YFV17D yellow fever vaccination, bulk TCR alpha and beta repertoires underwent longitudinal sequencing. Two healthy male donors made up the cohort, one aged 18 to 30 years and the other aged 30 to 40 years. Blood was collected at multiple timepoints before and after primary and secondary immunization, and bulk PBMC replicates and cell subsets were isolated. Findings and caveats that apply to the study as a whole: The secondary T-cell response was found to be weaker but faster than the primary response, with a peak reached on day 5 rather than on day 15. Most clones expanded after primary vaccination were re-detected after the booster (96% of CD4 and approximately 89% of CD8), suggesting broad memory maintenance. FACS-sorted repertoires could contain abundant contaminating clonotypes from the bulk population, so computational filtering was required. A small share of clonotypes occurred in both CD4 and CD8 compartments, likely arising from convergent recombination. Because the study included only a couple of donors, the extent to which the findings can be generalized is limited.

With regard to this clonotype: Its antigen remains unidentified. Within one base of it there is no much larger clone, and no base qualities were kept.

TCR cDNA was synthesized by 5'RACE template switching, which introduced a universal primer site and unique molecular identifiers. Priming of cDNA synthesis was performed from both the TCR alpha and TCR beta constant segments. Two PCR steps were used to amplify libraries, with sample barcodes and sequencing adapters being added in the second step. Sequencing of the libraries was done on either Illumina HiSeq 2500 (2x100 bp) or NovaSeq (2x150 bp). The authors' analysis ran thus. MIGEC handled demultiplexing of reads and collapsing into UMI consensus sequences, while MiXCR performed V(D)J alignment. Using edgeR on replicate PBMC samples, clonotypes were called vaccine-responding if FDR was below 0.01 and the log2 fold change was above 5 up to day 15. Bulk clonotypes were assigned CD4 or CD8 identity according to which sequenced CD4 or CD8 repertoire held them at higher abundance. TCRdb reworked the public reads: Q25 trimming with fastp, MiXCR clone assembly, productive beta chains retained. Here each entry gathers all rows of one CDR3 protein and keeps the most common genes and DNA. For this entry, the V and J calls and clone size follow TCRdb and not the study's own pipeline. The sample table lists around 610,000 distinct CDR3 sequences, approximately 15% of them with a count of one. The top ten constitute over 12% of the sample.

This sample's treatment or condition label indicates: live attenuated yellow fever vaccine strain. At every blood-draw timepoint, two biological replicates of bulk PBMCs were collected. PBMCs were isolated from peripheral blood using a standard Ficoll-Paque protocol. TriZol was used to extract RNA from bulk PBMCs, from CD4 and CD8 fractions, and from dextramer-positive and dextramer-negative fractions. This material consisted of PBMCs, taken on the day of the yellow fever booster vaccination. The receptor's source is a man aged 25 to 45 who received the YFV17D yellow fever vaccine.

CDR3 region: CASASGRHNEQFF. The nucleotide sequence is TGTGCCAGTGCTAGCGGGAGACACAATGAGCAGTTCTTC. The V and J segments used are TRBV19 and TRBJ2-1; 10 bases in the middle match TRBD2. The CDR3 goes from the cysteine to the phenylalanine over 13 residues. The DNA shown is the 39-base CDR3, in frame from base 1. CDR1 and CDR2 are read off the germline V gene (reference sequence) as LNHDA and SQIVND. V lost 8 bases and J lost 5 bases, and the count of bases not matched to a germline gene is 3.